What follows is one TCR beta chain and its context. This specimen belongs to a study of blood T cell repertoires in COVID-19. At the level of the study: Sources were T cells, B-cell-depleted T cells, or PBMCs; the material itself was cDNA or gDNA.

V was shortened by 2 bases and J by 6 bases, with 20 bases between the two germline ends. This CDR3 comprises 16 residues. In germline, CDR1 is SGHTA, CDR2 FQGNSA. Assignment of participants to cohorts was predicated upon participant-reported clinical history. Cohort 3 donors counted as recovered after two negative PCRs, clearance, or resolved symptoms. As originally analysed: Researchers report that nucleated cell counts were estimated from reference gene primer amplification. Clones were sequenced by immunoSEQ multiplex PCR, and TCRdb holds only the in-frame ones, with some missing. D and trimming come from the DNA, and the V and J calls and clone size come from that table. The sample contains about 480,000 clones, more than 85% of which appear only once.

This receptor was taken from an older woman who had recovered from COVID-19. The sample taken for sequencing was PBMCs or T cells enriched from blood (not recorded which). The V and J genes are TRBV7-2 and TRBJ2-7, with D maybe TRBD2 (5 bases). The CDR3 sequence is CASSLLLALRLGEQYF. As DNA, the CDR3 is TGTGCCAGCAGCTTATTGTTAGCGCTTCGCCTTGGCGAGCAGTACTTC.